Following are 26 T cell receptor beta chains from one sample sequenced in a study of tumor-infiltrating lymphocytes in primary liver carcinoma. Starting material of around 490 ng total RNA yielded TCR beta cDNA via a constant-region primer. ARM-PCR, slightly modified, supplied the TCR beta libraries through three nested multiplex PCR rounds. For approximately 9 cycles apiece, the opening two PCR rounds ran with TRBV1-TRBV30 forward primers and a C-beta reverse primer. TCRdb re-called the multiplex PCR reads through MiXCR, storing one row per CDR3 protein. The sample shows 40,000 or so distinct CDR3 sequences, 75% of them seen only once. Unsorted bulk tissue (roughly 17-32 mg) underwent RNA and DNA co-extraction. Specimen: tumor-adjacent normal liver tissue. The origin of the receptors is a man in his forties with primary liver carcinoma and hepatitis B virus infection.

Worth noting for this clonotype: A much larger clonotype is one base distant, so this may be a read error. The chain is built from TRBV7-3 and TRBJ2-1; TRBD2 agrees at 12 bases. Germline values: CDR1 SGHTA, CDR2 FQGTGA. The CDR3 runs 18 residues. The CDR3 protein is CASCLNLAGGPPYNEQFF. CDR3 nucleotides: TGTGCCAGCTGCTTAAACCTAGCGGGAGGGCCTCCCTACAATGAGCAGTTCTTC.

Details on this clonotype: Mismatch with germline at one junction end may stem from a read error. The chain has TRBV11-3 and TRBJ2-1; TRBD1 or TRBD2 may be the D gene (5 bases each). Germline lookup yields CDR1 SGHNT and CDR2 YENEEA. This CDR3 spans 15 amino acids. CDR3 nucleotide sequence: TGTCCCTGCAGCCGGGGACGGAACGGAGACAATGAGCAGTTTTTC. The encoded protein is CPCSRGRNGDNEQFF. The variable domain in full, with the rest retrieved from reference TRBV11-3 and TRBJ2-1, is EAGVVQSPRYKIIEKKQPVAFWCNPISGHNTLYWYLQNLGQGPELLIRYENEEAVDDSQLPKDRFSAERLKGVDSTLKIQPAELGDSAVYLCPCSRGRNGDNEQFFGPGTRLTVL.

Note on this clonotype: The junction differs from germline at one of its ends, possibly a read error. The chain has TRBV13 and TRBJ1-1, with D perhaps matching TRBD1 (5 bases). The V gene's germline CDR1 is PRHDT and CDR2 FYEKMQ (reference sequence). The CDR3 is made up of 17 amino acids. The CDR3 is CTSNPILGRRGNTEAFF. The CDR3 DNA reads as TGTACCAGCAACCCTATACTGGGAAGGAGGGGGAACACTGAAGCTTTCTTT.

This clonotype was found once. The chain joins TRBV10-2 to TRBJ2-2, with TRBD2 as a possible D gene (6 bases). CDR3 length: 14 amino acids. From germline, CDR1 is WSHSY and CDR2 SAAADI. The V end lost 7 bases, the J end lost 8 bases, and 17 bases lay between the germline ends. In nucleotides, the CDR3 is TGCGCCAGCAATGGACGAGGAGGGAGTGGGGAGCTGTTTTTT. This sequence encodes CASNGRGGSGELFF.

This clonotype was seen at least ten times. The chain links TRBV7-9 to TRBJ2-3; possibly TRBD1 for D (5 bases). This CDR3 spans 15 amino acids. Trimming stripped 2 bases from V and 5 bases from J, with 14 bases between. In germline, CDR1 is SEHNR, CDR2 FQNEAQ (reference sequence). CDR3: CASSLRRQGLDTQYF. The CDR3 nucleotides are TGTGCCAGCAGCTTAAGGCGGCAGGGATTAGATACGCAGTATTTT.

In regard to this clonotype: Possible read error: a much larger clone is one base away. CDR3 in DNA: TGCGCCAGCAACTCGGGACAGGGGGAACCCGAAGCTTTCTTT. It yields the protein CASNSGQGEPEAFF. The chain couples TRBV5-1 to TRBJ1-1, with 11 bases matching TRBD1. The V and J ends lost 6 bases and 8 bases, in that order; junction bases with no gene match: 9. This CDR3 is built from 14 residues. Germline V gene lookup returns CDR1 SGHRS and CDR2 YFSETQ.

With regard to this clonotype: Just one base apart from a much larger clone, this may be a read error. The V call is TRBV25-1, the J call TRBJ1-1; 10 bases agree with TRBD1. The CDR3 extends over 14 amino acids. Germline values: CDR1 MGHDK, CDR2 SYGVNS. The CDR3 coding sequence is TGTGCCAGCCGTGAGGGGACAGGGGACACTGAAGCTTTCTTT. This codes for CASREGTGDTEAFF.

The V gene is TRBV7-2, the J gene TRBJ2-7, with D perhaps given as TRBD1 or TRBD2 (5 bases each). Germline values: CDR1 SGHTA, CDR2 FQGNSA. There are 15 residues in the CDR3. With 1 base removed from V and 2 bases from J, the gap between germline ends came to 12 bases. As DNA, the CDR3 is TGTGCCAGCAGCTTAGGGGGGAATTCCCCCTACGAGCAGTACTTC. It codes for CASSLGGNSPYEQYF.

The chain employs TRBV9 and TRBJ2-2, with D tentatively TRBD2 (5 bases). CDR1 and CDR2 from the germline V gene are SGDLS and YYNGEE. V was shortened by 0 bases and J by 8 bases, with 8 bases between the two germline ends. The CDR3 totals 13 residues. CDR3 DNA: TGTGCCAGCAGCGTAGCTCGGGGTGGGGAGCTGTTTTTT. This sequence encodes CASSVARGGELFF.

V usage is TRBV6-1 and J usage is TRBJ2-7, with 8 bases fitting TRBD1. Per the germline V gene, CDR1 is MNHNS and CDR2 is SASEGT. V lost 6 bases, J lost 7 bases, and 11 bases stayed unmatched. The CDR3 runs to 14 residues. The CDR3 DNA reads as TGTGCCAGCAGCAGTACAGGGGGAAGCTATGAGCAGTACTTC. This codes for CASSSTGGSYEQYF.

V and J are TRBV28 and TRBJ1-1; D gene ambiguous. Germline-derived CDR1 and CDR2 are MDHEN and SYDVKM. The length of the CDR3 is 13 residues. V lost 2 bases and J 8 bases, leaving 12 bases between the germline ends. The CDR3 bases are TGTGCCAGCAGTTTACGAGGGAGTAACGAAGCTTTCTTT. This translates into CASSLRGSNEAFF. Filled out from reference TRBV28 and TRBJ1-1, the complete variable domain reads DVKVTQSSRYLVKRTGEKVFLECVQDMDHENMFWYRQDPGLGLRLIYFSYDVKMKEKGDIPEGYSVSREKKERFSLILESASTNQTSMYLCASSLRGSNEAFFGQGTRLTVV.

The CDR3 DNA sequence: TGTGCCAACCGCTTACTTCTGATTTTTAATGAGCAGTTCTTC. Encoded protein: CANRLLLIFNEQFF. The genes are TRBV7-9 and TRBJ2-1, with no clear D. The CDR3 runs to 14 residues. The V gene lost 10 bases and the J gene lost 7 bases, with 20 bases spanning the gap. Germline CDR1 is SEHNR and CDR2 is FQNEAQ (reference sequence).

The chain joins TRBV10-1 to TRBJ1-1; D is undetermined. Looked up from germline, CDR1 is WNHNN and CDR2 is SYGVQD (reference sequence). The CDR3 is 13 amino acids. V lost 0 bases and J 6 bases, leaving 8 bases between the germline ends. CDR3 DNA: TGCGCCAGCAGTGAGTCAAAGGTTGCTGAAGCTTTCTTT. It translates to CASSESKVAEAFF.

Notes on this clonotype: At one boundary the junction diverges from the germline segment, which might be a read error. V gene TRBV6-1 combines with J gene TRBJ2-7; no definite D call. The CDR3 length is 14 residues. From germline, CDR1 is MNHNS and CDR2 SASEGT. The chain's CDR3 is CTSSERAEYYEKYF. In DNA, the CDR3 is TGTACCAGCAGTGAACGGGCTGAATACTACGAGAAGTACTTC.

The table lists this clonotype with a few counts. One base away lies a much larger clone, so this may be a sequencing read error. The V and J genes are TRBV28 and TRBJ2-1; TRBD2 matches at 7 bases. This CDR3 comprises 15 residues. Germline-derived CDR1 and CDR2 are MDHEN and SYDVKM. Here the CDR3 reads CASSFAGVAFGEHFF. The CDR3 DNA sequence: TGTGCCAGCAGTTTCGCGGGAGTAGCTTTTGGTGAGCACTTCTTC.

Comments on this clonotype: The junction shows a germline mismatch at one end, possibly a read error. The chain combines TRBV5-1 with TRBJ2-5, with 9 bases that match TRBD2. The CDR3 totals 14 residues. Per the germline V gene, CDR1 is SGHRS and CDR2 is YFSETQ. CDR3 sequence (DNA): TGCGCCAGCAGGAGCGGGAGGCTTCAAGAGGCCCAGCACTTC. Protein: CASRSGRLQEAQHF.

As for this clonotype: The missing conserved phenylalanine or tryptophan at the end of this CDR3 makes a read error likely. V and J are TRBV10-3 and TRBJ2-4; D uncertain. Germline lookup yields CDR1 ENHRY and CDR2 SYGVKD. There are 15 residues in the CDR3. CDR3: CAISDNWKAKNIQYL. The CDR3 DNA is TGTGCCATCAGTGACAACTGGAAAGCCAAGAACATTCAGTACCTC.

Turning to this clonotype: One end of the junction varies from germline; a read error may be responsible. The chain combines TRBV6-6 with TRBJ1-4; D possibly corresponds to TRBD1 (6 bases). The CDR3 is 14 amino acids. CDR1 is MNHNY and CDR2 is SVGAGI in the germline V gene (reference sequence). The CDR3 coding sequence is TGTGCCAGCCACCCCCAGGGGCTGTTTGAAAAACCGTTTTTT. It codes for CASHPQGLFEKPFF.

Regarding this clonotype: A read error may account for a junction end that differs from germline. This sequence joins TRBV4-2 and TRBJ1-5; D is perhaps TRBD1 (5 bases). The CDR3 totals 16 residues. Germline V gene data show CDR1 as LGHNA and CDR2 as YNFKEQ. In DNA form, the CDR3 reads TGTGCCAGCAGCCATGATTCAGGGTATAGCGATCAGCCCGAGCATTTT. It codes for CASSHDSGYSDQPEHF.

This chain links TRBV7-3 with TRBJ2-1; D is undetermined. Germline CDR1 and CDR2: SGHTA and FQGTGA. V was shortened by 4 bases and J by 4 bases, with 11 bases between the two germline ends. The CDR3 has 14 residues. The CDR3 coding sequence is TGTGCCAGCAGCTCCCCGGGCGGTTACAATGAGCAGTTCTTC. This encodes CASSSPGGYNEQFF.

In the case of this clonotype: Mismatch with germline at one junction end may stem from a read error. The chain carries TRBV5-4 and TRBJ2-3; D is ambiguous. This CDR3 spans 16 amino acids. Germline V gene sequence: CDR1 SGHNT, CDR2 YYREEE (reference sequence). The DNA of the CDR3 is TGTGCCAGCAGCAACGACAAGTCCCGAGGCTCAGATACGCAGTACTTT. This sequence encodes CASSNDKSRGSDTQYF.

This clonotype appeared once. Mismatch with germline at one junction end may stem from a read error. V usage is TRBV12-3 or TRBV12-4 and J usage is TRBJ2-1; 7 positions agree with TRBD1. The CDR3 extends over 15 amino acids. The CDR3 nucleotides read TGTGCCAGCAGGGGGTTGGGACAGCCATACAATGAACAGTTCTTC. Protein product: CASRGLGQPYNEQFF.

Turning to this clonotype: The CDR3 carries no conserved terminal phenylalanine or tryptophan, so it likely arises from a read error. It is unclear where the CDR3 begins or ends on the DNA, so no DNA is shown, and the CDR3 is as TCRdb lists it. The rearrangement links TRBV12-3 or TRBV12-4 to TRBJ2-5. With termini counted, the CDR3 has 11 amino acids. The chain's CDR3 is CASSSQETQYI.

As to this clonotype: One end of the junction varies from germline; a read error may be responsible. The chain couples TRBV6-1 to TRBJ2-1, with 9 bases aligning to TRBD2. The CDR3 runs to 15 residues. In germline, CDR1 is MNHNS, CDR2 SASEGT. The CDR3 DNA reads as TGTGCCAGCAGTGGAGAAGCGGGAGGATACATTGAGCCGTTCTTC. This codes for CASSGEAGGYIEPFF.

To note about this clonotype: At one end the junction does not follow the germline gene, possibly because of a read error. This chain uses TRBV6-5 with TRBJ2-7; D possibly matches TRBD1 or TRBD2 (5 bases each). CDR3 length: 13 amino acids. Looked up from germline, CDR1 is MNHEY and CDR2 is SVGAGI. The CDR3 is CTSIGIVGGEQYF. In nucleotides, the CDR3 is TGTACCAGCATCGGAATAGTTGGGGGCGAGCAGTACTTC.

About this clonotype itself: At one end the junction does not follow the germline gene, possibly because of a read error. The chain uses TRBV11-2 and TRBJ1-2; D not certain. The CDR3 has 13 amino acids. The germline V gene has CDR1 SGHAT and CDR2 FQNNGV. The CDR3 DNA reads TGTACCAGCAGCCCCGGGATTAACTATAGCTACACCTTC. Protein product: CTSSPGINYSYTF.